The present entry profiles one T cell receptor (beta chain) with its context. Its antigen is unknown. TCRdb keeps only in-frame clones here, not all; method: immunoSEQ multiplex PCR. Of tens of thousands of clones in the sample, around nine tenths were seen once. CDR3 length: 12 amino acids. Germline V lookup: CDR1 SGHRS, CDR2 YFSETQ. Trimming took 2 bases from V and 6 from J, leaving 6 bases between them. This entry is derived from a study of T cells after posttransplantation cyclophosphamide. General observations from the study: Recipient CMV seropositivity and CMV reactivation strongly tracked TRB clonality. TRB overlap between skin or GI tissue T cells and blood was limited. Later post-transplant blood repertoires were often dominated by donor CD8+ memory clones.

The receptor comes from a woman aged 40 to 50 with a blood cancer, CMV-positive, and with a related stem cell donor. Sequencing was carried out using PBMCs. The chain carries TRBV5-1 and TRBJ2-1; D call uncertain. CDR3: CASSFSSNEQFF. The CDR3 DNA sequence: TGCGCCAGCAGCTTCTCGAGCAATGAGCAGTTCTTC.